The 17 T cell receptor beta chains given below trace back to one sample, sequenced in a study of T cell repertoires in cytomegalovirus infection (dated by TCRdb to 2018 to 2020). The instrument given in TCRdb is Illumina HiSeq 1500. TCRdb reanalyzed the raw reads on its own, using fastp at Q25 for trimming and MiXCR for clone calling, and kept in-frame beta chains. Rows with a matching CDR3 protein are joined into one entry that keeps the most common DNA and genes. This sample comprises more than 45,000 distinct CDR3 sequences, around 18% of them detected only once. The ten top clones hold under 75% of the sample. Their cognate antigens are unknown. Read against the paper, the sample's treatment or condition label means: in vitro stimulation with specific CMV peptide epitopes to enrich CMV-specific T cells. The sequencing here drew on CD8+ T cells from cultured PBMCs, taken from culture after CMV antigen stimulation. These TCRs come from a human donor in good health (CMV status not recorded). Some clones in this sample may be carry-over from other donors' samples.

In this sample, this clonotype turned up a few times. The chain carries TRBV20-1 and TRBJ2-3, with 10 bases matching TRBD2. V lost 3 bases to trimming and J lost 0 bases; unmatched junction nucleotides: 6. The CDR3 is made up of 16 amino acids. Germline CDR1 and CDR2: DFQATT and SNEGSKA (reference sequence). The CDR3 DNA reads as TGCAGTGCTAGGTCGCTAGCGGGAGCCAGCACAGATACGCAGTATTTT. The encoded protein is CSARSLAGASTDTQYF.

The V and J genes are TRBV6-6 and TRBJ1-5; the D is unclear. CDR1 is MNHNY and CDR2 is SVGAGI in the germline V gene (reference sequence). The CDR3 contains 13 residues. V was trimmed by 8 bases and J by 2 bases, leaving 10 bases between them. CDR3 sequence (DNA): TGTGCCAGCCTCAACGGAGGCAATCAGCCCCAGCATTTT. Translated: CASLNGGNQPQHF.

This clonotype was seen more than once but under ten times. Sequence at one end of the junction differs from germline and may be a read error. The J gene is TRBJ1-6, the V gene TRBV12-3 or TRBV12-4; 10 nucleotides agree with TRBD1. The CDR3 is 13 amino acids. The CDR3 reads CASGTGAGSPLYF. CDR3 sequence (DNA): TGTGCCAGTGGGACAGGGGCTGGTTCACCCCTCTACTTT.

This clonotype was observed a few times. The rearrangement uses TRBV28 and TRBJ2-6; D unresolved. CDR3 length: 15 residues. Germline CDR1 reads MDHEN; CDR2 reads SYDVKM. V was clipped by 5 bases and J by 0 bases, with 8 bases between them. The DNA for the CDR3 is TGTGCCAGCAGTACCGGGTCCTCTGGGGCCAACGTCCTGACTTTC. It is translated as CASSTGSSGANVLTF.

V gene TRBV7-2 combines with J gene TRBJ2-2, with 7 bases fitting TRBD1. Germline loops: CDR1 SGHTA, CDR2 FQGNSA. J was trimmed by 7 bases and V by 1 base; bases with no gene match: 9. CDR3 length equals 16 residues. CDR3 DNA: TGTGCCAGCAGCTTAGGAGAGACAGGGAGCTTCGGGGAGCTGTTTTTT. As protein: CASSLGETGSFGELFF.

The chain has TRBV28 and TRBJ2-6; 7 bases map to TRBD1. The CDR3 runs to 17 residues. The junction had 12 bases not matched to a gene; V was cut back by 6 bases and J by 4 bases. CDR1 is MDHEN and CDR2 is SYDVKM in the germline V gene. The CDR3 is CASSSIKGAPGANVLTF. The DNA of the CDR3 is TGTGCCAGCAGCTCCATTAAGGGGGCGCCCGGGGCCAACGTCCTGACTTTC.

V is TRBV5-6 and J is TRBJ2-1, with a weak D call TRBD2 (6 bases). Trimming cost V 5 bases and J 5 bases, with 14 bases left between them. Germline lookup yields CDR1 SGHDT and CDR2 YYEEEE. This CDR3 has 14 residues. The CDR3 region has the DNA TGTGCCAGCAGTTACGGGACTTGCCACAATGAGCAGTTCTTC. This sequence encodes CASSYGTCHNEQFF.

This clonotype was counted only a few times. V usage is TRBV20-1 and J usage is TRBJ2-7; 8 bases match TRBD2. V trimming: 0 bases; J trimming: 3 bases; junction bases outside the gene matches: 4. The CDR3 loop spans 14 amino acids. Germline loops: CDR1 DFQATT, CDR2 SNEGSKA (reference sequence). In DNA form, the CDR3 reads TGCAGTGCTAGAGATTCAGCGGGAGTCTACGAGCAGTACTTC. Protein: CSARDSAGVYEQYF.

The chain couples TRBV7-2 to TRBJ2-2, with TRBD1 identical over 10 bases. In germline, CDR1 is SGHTA, CDR2 FQGNSA. Trimming removed 6 bases from V and 2 bases from J; junction bases left unmatched: 9. The CDR3 has 17 residues. CDR3 DNA: TGTGCCAGCAGATTTCCCCGGACAGGGGGTAACACCGGGGAGCTGTTTTTT. This sequence encodes CASRFPRTGGNTGELFF.

The sample holds a few counts of this clonotype. The rearrangement joins TRBV6-1 to TRBJ1-5; the D is unclear. V was clipped by 1 base and J by 9 bases, with 4 bases between them. The germline V gene has CDR1 MNHNS and CDR2 SASEGT. CDR3 length: 11 residues. The CDR3 DNA reads TGTGCCAGCAGTGAAGGGGTGCCCCAGCATTTT. The encoded protein is CASSEGVPQHF.

This clonotype was detected only a few times. The genes are TRBV7-2 and TRBJ2-1, with TRBD2 matching over 7 bases. CDR1 is SGHTA and CDR2 is FQGNSA in the germline V gene. The ends lost 6 bases at V and 0 bases at J; junction bases unmatched: 11. The CDR3 has 17 residues. This chain's CDR3 is CASRPTSLSRSYNEQFF. In DNA form, the CDR3 reads TGTGCCAGCAGACCGACTAGCCTTTCTCGCTCCTACAATGAGCAGTTCTTC.

This clonotype was counted only a few times. The rearrangement uses TRBV7-2 and TRBJ2-7, with 7 positions matching TRBD2. Trimming cost V 2 bases and J 3 bases; bases outside gene matches: 10. Germline V gene data show CDR1 as SGHTA and CDR2 as FQGNSA. The CDR3 has 16 amino acids. CDR3 DNA: TGTGCCAGCAGCTTACAAGGCTATCGGGAGGACTACGAGCAGTACTTC. It encodes CASSLQGYREDYEQYF.

In its sample, this clonotype was seen a few times. The rearrangement uses TRBV20-1 and TRBJ2-7; 8 bases agree with TRBD1. Trimming took 4 bases from V and 0 from J; bases not matched to a gene: 11. The CDR3 has 16 amino acids. Germline V gene lookup returns CDR1 DFQATT and CDR2 SNEGSKA (reference sequence). CDR3 loop: CSANYRGYGGSYEQYF. CDR3 DNA sequence: TGCAGTGCTAATTACAGGGGGTATGGGGGCTCCTACGAGCAGTACTTC.

This rearrangement joins TRBV7-2 to TRBJ2-1, with 9 bases identical to TRBD2. The CDR3 is 14 residues long. Germline loops: CDR1 SGHTA, CDR2 FQGNSA. The V gene end was trimmed by 5 bases and the J gene end by 6 bases; junction bases not matched to a gene: 5. CDR3 amino acids: CASSPGTSLNEQFF. The DNA of the CDR3 is TGTGCCAGCAGCCCCGGGACTAGCCTCAATGAGCAGTTCTTC.

Remarks on this clonotype: One end of the junction varies from germline; a read error may be responsible. This chain uses TRBV7-8 with TRBJ1-1, with 10 bases lining up with TRBD1. The CDR3 consists of 16 residues. Germline CDR1 and CDR2: SGHVS and FQNEAQ. CDR3 loop: CANSPDRGLMNTEAFF. The CDR3 region has the DNA TGTGCCAACAGCCCCGACAGGGGGCTCATGAACACTGAAGCTTTCTTT.

V and J are TRBV20-1 and TRBJ2-5, with 9 bases identical to TRBD1. The germline gives CDR1 DFQATT, CDR2 SNEGSKA (reference sequence). V lost 1 base and J lost 5; bases outside the gene matches: 2. The length of the CDR3 is 13 residues. The CDR3 DNA is TGCAGTGCTAGAGGACAGGGGGAGGAGACCCAGTACTTC. Protein sequence: CSARGQGEETQYF.

This clonotype was recorded a few times. The rearrangement links TRBV27 to TRBJ1-5; D is possibly TRBD1 (5 bases). The CDR3 length is 14 residues. CDR1 is MNHEY and CDR2 is SMNVEV in the germline V gene (reference sequence). Trimming took off 6 bases at V and 4 bases at J, with 13 bases between the two ends. CDR3 coding DNA: TGTGCCAGCAGGTCGGGACGTTTGAATCAGCCCCAGCATTTT. This sequence encodes CASRSGRLNQPQHF.